This entry lists 18 T cell receptor beta chains sequenced from one sample in a study of CD8+ T cells in alopecia areata. RNA, once extracted, was reverse transcribed into cDNA for use as the sequencing template. Some clones are missing from TCRdb's copy, which holds only in-frame ones; the method was immunoSEQ multiplex PCR. Of under 200,000 clones in the sample, around three fifths were seen once. Treatment noted: oral pan-JAK inhibitor, 5-10 mg twice daily. The sample in question was CD4+ T cells sorted from blood, obtained at week 24, from a patient treated with tofacitinib. All receptors come from a human donor with alopecia areata.

Details on this clone: Distinct nucleotide sequences in the sample also encode this CDR3. The V gene is TRBV29-1, the J gene TRBJ1-1; D is undetermined. CDR3 length: 10 amino acids. Germline-derived CDR1 and CDR2 are SQVTM and ANQGSEA. V was pared by 7 bases and J by 2 bases, with 5 bases between. The CDR3 region is CSALNTEAFF. CDR3 DNA: TGCAGCGCTCTCAACACTGAAGCTTTCTTT.

Notes on this clone: The same CDR3 is also encoded by other DNA sequences in this sample. The chain uses TRBV5-1 and TRBJ2-2, with 8 bases that match TRBD1. The ends lost 1 base at V and 6 bases at J; junction bases unmatched: 2. Germline CDR1 SGHRS, CDR2 YFSETQ. CDR3 size: 14 residues. CDR3 DNA: TGCGCCAGCAGCTTGTCAGGGGGCTCCGGGGAGCTGTTTTTT. This sequence encodes CASSLSGGSGELFF.

The V call is TRBV5-1, the J call TRBJ2-7; D might be TRBD2 (6 bases). The germline gives CDR1 SGHRS, CDR2 YFSETQ. The CDR3 is 14 amino acids. V dropped 0 bases and J dropped 6 bases, with 13 bases sitting between them. The CDR3 here is CASSLAVEGSEQYF. In DNA form, the CDR3 reads TGCGCCAGCAGCTTGGCCGTGGAGGGTTCCGAGCAGTACTTC.

The V and J genes are TRBV4-2 and TRBJ2-7; D is unresolved. The germline gives CDR1 LGHNA, CDR2 YNFKEQ. Trimming removed 0 bases from V and 2 bases from J, with 11 bases in between. This CDR3 region has 15 residues. CDR3 bases: TGTGCCAGCAGCCAAGATTTCTCAAAAGCCTACGAGCAGTACTTC. It encodes CASSQDFSKAYEQYF.

This chain connects TRBV29-1 to TRBJ2-2; TRBD1 agrees at 9 bases. The CDR3 is made up of 15 amino acids. CDR1 and CDR2 from the germline V gene are SQVTM and ANQGSEA. The V gene end was trimmed by 4 bases and the J gene end by 3 bases; junction bases not matched to a gene: 6. The chain's CDR3 is CSVGDRAGYTGELFF. The CDR3 DNA follows: TGCAGCGTTGGGGACAGGGCAGGTTACACCGGGGAGCTGTTTTTT.

In this sample, this clone turned up a few times. The gene calls are TRBV29-1 and TRBJ2-3, with TRBD2 identical over 9 bases. The CDR3 extends over 13 amino acids. The germline V gene encodes CDR1 SQVTM and CDR2 ANQGSEA. The V gene end was trimmed by 6 bases and the J gene end by 5 bases; junction bases not matched to a gene: 6. DNA of the CDR3: TGCAGCGTGGCTAGCGGGGCGAAAGATACGCAGTATTTT. Translation gives CSVASGAKDTQYF.

V is TRBV11-2 and J is TRBJ2-6; perhaps TRBD1 as D (5 bases). The germline CDR1 and CDR2 sequences are SGHAT and FQNNGV. The ends were cut back, 6 bases at V and 0 bases at J, with 9 bases in the middle. CDR3 length: 15 residues. The chain's CDR3 is CASSSTGSGANVLTF. As DNA, the CDR3 is TGTGCCAGCAGTTCAACAGGCTCTGGGGCCAACGTCCTGACTTTC.

This clone was counted only a few times. This chain connects TRBV5-1 to TRBJ2-5; D uncertain. The germline CDR1 and CDR2 sequences are SGHRS and YFSETQ. Trimming removed 0 bases from V and 5 bases from J, with 5 bases in between. The CDR3 totals 12 residues. Written as DNA, the CDR3 is TGCGCCAGCAGCTTGGACGCGGAGACCCAGTACTTC. Encoded protein: CASSLDAETQYF.

V usage is TRBV6-6 and J usage is TRBJ1-2; D might be TRBD1 (6 bases). Germline V lookup: CDR1 MNHNY, CDR2 SVGAGI (reference sequence). The CDR3 has 16 amino acids. V was clipped by 6 bases and J by 3 bases, with 20 bases between them. The CDR3: CASRRADSSLYYGYTF. DNA for the CDR3: TGTGCCAGCAGGCGAGCGGACAGCTCACTTTACTATGGCTACACCTTC.

The V call is TRBV28, the J call TRBJ2-7; TRBD1 aligns across 11 bases. CDR3 length: 15 amino acids. Germline CDR1 reads MDHEN; CDR2 reads SYDVKM. V lost 6 bases to trimming and J lost 3 bases; unmatched junction nucleotides: 7. CDR3 region: CASRRGTGGYYEQYF. CDR3 DNA: TGTGCCAGCAGAAGGGGGACAGGGGGGTACTACGAGCAGTACTTC.

The chain employs TRBV30 and TRBJ1-5; TRBD1 agrees at 9 bases. This CDR3 region has 14 residues. V was pared by 5 bases and J by 1 base, with 3 bases of the junction left unmatched. The germline V gene encodes CDR1 GTSNPN and CDR2 SVGIG (reference sequence). The CDR3 spells CAWGTGRSNQPQHF. CDR3 DNA: TGTGCCTGGGGGACAGGGCGGAGCAATCAGCCCCAGCATTTT.

The rearrangement uses TRBV6-6 and TRBJ1-3; no clear D gene. Trimming pared 4 bases from V and 1 base from J, leaving 5 bases between. Germline V lookup: CDR1 MNHNY, CDR2 SVGAGI (reference sequence). The CDR3 runs 13 residues. The CDR3, as DNA: TGTGCCAGCAGTTTTAGGTCTGGAAACACCATATATTTT. Encoded protein: CASSFRSGNTIYF.

This clone was seen more than once but under ten times. The CDR3 nucleotides read TGTGCCAGCAGTCTCGACAGGGGTGGGTCACCCCTCCACTTT. Protein product: CASSLDRGGSPLHF. J is TRBJ1-6 and V is TRBV27, with 8 bases that match TRBD1. CDR1 MNHEY and CDR2 SMNVEV come from the germline V gene (reference sequence). The CDR3 length is 14 residues. With 5 bases clipped from V and 10 bases from J, the junction kept 7 bases outside the gene matches.

V gene TRBV30 combines with J gene TRBJ2-5; 11 positions match TRBD2. Unmatched junction bases numbered 10, after V lost 3 bases and J lost 4 bases. Per germline, CDR1 GTSNPN and CDR2 SVGIG (reference sequence). The CDR3 is 16 amino acids. The CDR3 is CAWSGLGLAGGETQYF. As DNA, the CDR3 is TGTGCCTGGAGCGGTCTCGGGCTAGCGGGGGGAGAGACCCAGTACTTC.

This clone has more than one count but fewer than ten. V usage is TRBV20-1 and J usage is TRBJ1-1; a possible D gene is TRBD1 (5 bases). The germline gives CDR1 DFQATT, CDR2 SNEGSKA (reference sequence). The CDR3 sequence is 11 residues long. Trimming took 4 bases from V and 6 from J, leaving 9 bases between them. Written as DNA, the CDR3 is TGCAGTGCTACTGGGGCGGCTGAAGCTTTCTTT. This codes for CSATGAAEAFF.

The chain has TRBV15 and TRBJ2-2; TRBD2 agrees at 9 bases. Germline loops: CDR1 LNHNV, CDR2 YYDKDF (reference sequence). There are 15 residues in the CDR3. V gave up 2 bases and J gave up 5 bases; unmatched junction bases: 3. The CDR3 protein is CATSRLAGWTGELFF. The CDR3, as DNA: TGTGCCACCAGCAGACTAGCGGGATGGACCGGGGAGCTGTTTTTT.

V usage is TRBV4-1 and J usage is TRBJ1-6; perhaps TRBD1 as D (5 bases). Germline loops: CDR1 MGHRA, CDR2 YSYEKL. Trimming stripped 0 bases from V and 10 bases from J, with 13 bases between. The CDR3 extends over 15 amino acids. CDR3 sequence (DNA): TGCGCCAGCAGCCAAGAATTGTCAGGGAGCTCACCCCTCCACTTT. This translates into CASSQELSGSSPLHF.

The V and J genes are TRBV27 and TRBJ2-2; D remains ambiguous. Trimming pared 5 bases from V and 6 bases from J, leaving 16 bases between. CDR1 and CDR2 from the germline V gene are MNHEY and SMNVEV (reference sequence). The CDR3 consists of 15 residues. The CDR3 DNA reads as TGTGCCAGCAGTCCCAGTTCGGGTTGGGCCGGGGAGCTGTTTTTT. Amino acid sequence: CASSPSSGWAGELFF.